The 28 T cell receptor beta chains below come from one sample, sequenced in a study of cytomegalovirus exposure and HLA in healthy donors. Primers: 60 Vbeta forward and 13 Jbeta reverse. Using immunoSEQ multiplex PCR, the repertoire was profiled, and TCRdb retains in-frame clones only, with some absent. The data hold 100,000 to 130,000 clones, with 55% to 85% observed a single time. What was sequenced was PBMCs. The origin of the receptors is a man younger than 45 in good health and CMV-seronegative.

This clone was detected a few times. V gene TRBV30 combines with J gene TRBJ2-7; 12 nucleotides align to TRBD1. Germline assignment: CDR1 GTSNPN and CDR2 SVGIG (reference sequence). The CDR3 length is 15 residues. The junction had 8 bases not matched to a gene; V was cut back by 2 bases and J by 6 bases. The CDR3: CAWSLTGTGGLEQYF. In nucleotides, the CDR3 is TGTGCCTGGAGTCTCACCGGGACAGGGGGCCTCGAGCAGTACTTC.

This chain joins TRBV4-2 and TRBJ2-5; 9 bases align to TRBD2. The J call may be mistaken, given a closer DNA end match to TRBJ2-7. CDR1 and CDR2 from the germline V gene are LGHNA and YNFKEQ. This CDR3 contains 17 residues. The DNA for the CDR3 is TGTGCCAGCAGCCAAGAGGGGCGCGGGGGGGCCGTCTACGAGCAGTACTTC. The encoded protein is CASSQEGRGGAVYEQYF.

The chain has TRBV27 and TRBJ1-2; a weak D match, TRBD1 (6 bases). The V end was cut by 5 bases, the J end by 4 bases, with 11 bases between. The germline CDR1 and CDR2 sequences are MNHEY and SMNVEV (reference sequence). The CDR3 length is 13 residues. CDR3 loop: CASSLQGRYGYTF. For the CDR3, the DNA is TGTGCCAGCAGTCTTCAGGGGCGCTATGGCTACACCTTC.

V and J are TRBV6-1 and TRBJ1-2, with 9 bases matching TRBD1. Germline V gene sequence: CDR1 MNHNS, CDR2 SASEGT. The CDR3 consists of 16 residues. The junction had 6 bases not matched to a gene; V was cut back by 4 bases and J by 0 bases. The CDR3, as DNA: TGTGCCAGCAGTGTTTCTAGACAGGGGGCTAACTATGGCTACACCTTC. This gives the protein CASSVSRQGANYGYTF.

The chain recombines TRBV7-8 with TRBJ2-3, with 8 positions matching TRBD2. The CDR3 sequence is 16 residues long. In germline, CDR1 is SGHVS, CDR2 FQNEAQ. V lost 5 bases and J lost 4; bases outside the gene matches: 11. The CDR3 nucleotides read TGTGCCAGCAGCGTCCACCGGGGGGGCGTACCAGATACGCAGTATTTT. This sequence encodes CASSVHRGGVPDTQYF.

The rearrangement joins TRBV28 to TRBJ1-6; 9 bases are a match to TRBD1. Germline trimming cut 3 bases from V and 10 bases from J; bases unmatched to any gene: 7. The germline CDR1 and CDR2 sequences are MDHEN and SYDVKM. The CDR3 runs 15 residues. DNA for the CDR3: TGTGCCAGCAGTTTTAGAGGACAGGGGTACTCACCCCTCCACTTT. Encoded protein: CASSFRGQGYSPLHF.

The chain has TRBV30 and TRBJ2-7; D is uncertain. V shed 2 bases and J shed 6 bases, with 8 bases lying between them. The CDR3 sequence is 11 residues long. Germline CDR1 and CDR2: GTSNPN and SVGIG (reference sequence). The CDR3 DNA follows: TGTGCCTGGAGTAGAGAATCCGAGCAGTACTTC. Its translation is CAWSRESEQYF.

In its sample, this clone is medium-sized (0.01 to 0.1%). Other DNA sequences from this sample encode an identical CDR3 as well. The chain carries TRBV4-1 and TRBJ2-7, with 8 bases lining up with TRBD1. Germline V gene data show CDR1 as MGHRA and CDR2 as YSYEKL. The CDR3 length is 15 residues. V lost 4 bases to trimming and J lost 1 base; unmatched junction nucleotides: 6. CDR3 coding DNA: TGCGCCAGCAGCCCGGGAACAGGGGGTTCCTACGAGCAGTACTTC. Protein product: CASSPGTGGSYEQYF.

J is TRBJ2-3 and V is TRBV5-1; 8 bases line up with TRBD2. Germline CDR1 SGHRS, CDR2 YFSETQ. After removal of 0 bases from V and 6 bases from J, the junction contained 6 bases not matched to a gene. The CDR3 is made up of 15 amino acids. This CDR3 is CASSLGGRTPDTQYF. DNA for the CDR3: TGCGCCAGCAGCTTGGGCGGGAGGACCCCCGATACGCAGTATTTT.

CDR3 sequence (DNA): TGTGCCTGGAGTGTACCTAGGGGCGGGAGGAAGGCAGATACGCAGTATTTT. Translation gives CAWSVPRGGRKADTQYF. The chain is built from TRBV30 and TRBJ2-3; 8 bases are a match to TRBD2. J was trimmed by 4 bases and V by 0 bases; bases with no gene match: 12. Germline V gene sequence: CDR1 GTSNPN, CDR2 SVGIG (reference sequence). CDR3 size: 17 residues. The variable domain in full, completed from reference TRBV30 and TRBJ2-3, reads SQTIHQWPATLVQPVGSPLSLECTVEGTSNPNLYWYRQAAGRGLQLLFYSVGIGQISSEVPQNLSASRPQDRQFILSSKKLLLSDSGFYLCAWSVPRGGRKADTQYFGPGTRLTVL.

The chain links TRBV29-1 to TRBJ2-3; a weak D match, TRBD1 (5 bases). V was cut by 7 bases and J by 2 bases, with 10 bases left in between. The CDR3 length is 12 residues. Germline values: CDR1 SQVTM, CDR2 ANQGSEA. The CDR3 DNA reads TGCAGCGCCTGGACATACACAGATACGCAGTATTTT. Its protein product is CSAWTYTDTQYF.

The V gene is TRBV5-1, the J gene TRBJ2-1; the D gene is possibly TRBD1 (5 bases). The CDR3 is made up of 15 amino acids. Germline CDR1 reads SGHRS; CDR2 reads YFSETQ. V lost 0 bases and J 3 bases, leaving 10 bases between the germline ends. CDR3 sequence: CASSLGQTFYNEQFF. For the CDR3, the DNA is TGCGCCAGCAGCTTGGGACAGACCTTCTACAATGAGCAGTTCTTC.

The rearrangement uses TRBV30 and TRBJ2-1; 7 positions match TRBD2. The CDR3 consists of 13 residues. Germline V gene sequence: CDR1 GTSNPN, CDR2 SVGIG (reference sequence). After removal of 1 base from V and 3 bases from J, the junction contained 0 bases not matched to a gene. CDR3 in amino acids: CAWSGGGYNEQFF. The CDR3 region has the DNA TGTGCCTGGAGTGGGGGGGGCTACAATGAGCAGTTCTTC.

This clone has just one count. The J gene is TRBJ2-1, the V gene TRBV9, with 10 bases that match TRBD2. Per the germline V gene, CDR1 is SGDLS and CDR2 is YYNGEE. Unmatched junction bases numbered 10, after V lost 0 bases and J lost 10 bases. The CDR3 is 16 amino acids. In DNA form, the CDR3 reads TGTGCCAGCAGCGTAGGCCCGGGACTAGCGATTGACGAGCAGTTCTTC. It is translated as CASSVGPGLAIDEQFF.

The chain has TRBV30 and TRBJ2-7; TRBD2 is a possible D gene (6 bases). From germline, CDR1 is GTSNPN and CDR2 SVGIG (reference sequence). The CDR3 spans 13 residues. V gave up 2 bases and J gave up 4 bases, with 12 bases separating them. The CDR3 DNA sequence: TGTGCCTGGAGTCCTACTAGCTTTTACGAGCAGTACTTC. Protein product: CAWSPTSFYEQYF.

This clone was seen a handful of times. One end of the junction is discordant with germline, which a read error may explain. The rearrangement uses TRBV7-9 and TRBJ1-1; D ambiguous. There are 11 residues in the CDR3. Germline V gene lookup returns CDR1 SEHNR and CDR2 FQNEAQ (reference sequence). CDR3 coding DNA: TGTTCCAGCAGCTTAGGAGAAGAAGCTTTCTTT. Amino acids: CSSSLGEEAFF.

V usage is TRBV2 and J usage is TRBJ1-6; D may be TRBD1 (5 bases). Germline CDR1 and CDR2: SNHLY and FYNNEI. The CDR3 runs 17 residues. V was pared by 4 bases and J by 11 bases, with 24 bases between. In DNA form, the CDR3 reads TGTGCCAGCAGTGGCCCCTTCGGGGGTCGGAGTACTCCACCCCTCCACTTT. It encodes CASSGPFGGRSTPPLHF.

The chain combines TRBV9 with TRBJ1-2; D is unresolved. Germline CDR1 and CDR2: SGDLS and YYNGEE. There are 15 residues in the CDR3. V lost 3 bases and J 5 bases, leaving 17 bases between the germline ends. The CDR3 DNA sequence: TGTGCCAGCAGCGAGAGGGCAGCGGTTAGTTATGGCTACACCTTC. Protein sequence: CASSERAAVSYGYTF.

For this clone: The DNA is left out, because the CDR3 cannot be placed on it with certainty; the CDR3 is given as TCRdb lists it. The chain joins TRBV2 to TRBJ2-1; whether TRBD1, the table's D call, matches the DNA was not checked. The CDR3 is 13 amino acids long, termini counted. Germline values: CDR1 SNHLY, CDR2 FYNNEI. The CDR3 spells CASSVGQGTREFF.

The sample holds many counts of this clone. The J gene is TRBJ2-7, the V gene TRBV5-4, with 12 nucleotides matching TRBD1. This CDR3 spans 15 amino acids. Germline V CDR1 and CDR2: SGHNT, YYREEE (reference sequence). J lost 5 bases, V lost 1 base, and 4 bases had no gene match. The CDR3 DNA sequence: TGTGCCAGCAGCTTGACGGGACAGGGGGCTAACGAGCAGTACTTC. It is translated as CASSLTGQGANEQYF.

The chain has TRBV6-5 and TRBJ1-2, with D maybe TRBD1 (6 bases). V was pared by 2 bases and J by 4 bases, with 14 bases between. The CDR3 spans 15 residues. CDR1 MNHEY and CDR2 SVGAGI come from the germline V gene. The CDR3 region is CASSYEESGVYGYTF. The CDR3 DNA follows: TGTGCCAGCAGTTACGAAGAATCAGGGGTCTATGGCTACACCTTC.

The CDR3 bases are TGTGCCAGCACAGAAGGGGGGGGGAACACCGGGGAGCTGTTTTTT. The encoded protein is CASTEGGGNTGELFF. The chain links TRBV9 to TRBJ2-2; tentatively, D is TRBD2 (7 bases). CDR3 length: 15 residues. V was cut by 6 bases and J by 1 base, with 13 bases left in between. Germline V lookup: CDR1 SGDLS, CDR2 YYNGEE.

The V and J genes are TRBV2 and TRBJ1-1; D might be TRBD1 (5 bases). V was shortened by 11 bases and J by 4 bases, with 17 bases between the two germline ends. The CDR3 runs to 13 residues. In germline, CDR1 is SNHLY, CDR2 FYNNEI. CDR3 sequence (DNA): TGTGCCGCCAGACTCGACAGTGTCACTGAAGCTTTCTTT. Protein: CAARLDSVTEAFF.

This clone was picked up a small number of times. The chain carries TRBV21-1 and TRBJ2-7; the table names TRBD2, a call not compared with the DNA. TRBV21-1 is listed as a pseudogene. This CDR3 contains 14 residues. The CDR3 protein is CACKRQAGGDEQYF. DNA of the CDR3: TGTGCCTGCAAAAGGCAAGCGGGAGGCGACGAGCAGTACTTC.

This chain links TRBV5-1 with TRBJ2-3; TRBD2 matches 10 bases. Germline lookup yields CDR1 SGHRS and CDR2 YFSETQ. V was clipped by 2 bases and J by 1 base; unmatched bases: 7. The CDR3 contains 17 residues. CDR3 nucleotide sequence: TGCGCCAGCAGCTTTCTCTCTGGACTAGCGGGCACAGATACGCAGTATTTT. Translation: CASSFLSGLAGTDTQYF.

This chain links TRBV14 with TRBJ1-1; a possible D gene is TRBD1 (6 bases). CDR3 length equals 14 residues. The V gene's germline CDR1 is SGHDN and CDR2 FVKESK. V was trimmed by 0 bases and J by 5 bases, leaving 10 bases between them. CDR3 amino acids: CASSQDEGGTEAFF. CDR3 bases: TGTGCCAGCAGCCAAGATGAAGGGGGTACTGAAGCTTTCTTT.

Here the CDR3 DNA reads TGTGCCAGCAGCTTAGGGTCGGGGGGCTACGAGCAGTACTTC. Its translation: CASSLGSGGYEQYF. The chain carries TRBV11-2 and TRBJ2-7; 7 bases align to TRBD2. The V segment lost 1 base and the J segment 3 bases; nucleotides outside the gene matches: 3. The CDR3 sequence is 14 residues long. The V gene's germline CDR1 is SGHAT and CDR2 FQNNGV. Looking up the rest from reference TRBV11-2 and TRBJ2-7 gives the full variable domain: EAGVAQSPRYKIIEKRQSVAFWCNPISGHATLYWYQQILGQGPKLLIQFQNNGVVDDSQLPKDRFSAERLKGVDSTLKIQPAKLEDSAVYLCASSLGSGGYEQYFGPGTRLTVT.

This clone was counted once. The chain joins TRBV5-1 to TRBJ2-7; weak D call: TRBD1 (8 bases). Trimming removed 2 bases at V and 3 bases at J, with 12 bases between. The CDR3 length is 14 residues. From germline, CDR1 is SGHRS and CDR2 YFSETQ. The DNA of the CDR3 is TGCGCCAGCAGCTTACAGGGGGGGTTCTACGAGCAGTACTTC. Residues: CASSLQGGFYEQYF. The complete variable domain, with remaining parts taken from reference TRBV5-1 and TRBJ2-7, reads KAGVTQTPRYLIKTRGQQVTLSCSPISGHRSVSWYQQTPGQGLQFLFEYFSETQRNKGNFPGRFSGRQFSNSRSEMNVSTLELGDSALYLCASSLQGGFYEQYFGPGTRLTVT.